A single sample gave rise to the 27 T cell receptor beta chains below, sequenced in a study of blood T cell repertoires in COVID-19. Clones were sequenced by immunoSEQ multiplex PCR, and TCRdb holds only the in-frame ones, with some missing. The sample has under 250,000 clones, almost 85% seen once. Material for sequencing was PBMCs or T cells enriched from blood (not recorded which). Every receptor here comes from a woman between 45 and 60 years old with acute COVID-19.

This chain joins TRBV7-9 and TRBJ1-1, with TRBD1 as a possible D gene (5 bases). With 3 bases removed from V and 11 bases from J, the gap between germline ends came to 13 bases. The CDR3 consists of 12 residues. CDR1 is SEHNR and CDR2 is FQNEAQ in the germline V gene (reference sequence). The chain's CDR3 is CASSLVQGVAFF. CDR3 in DNA: TGTGCCAGCAGCTTGGTCCAGGGTGTCGCTTTCTTT. Filled out from reference TRBV7-9 and TRBJ1-1, the complete variable domain reads DTGVSQNPRHKITKRGQNVTFRCDPISEHNRLYWYRQTLGQGPEFLTYFQNEAQLEKSRLLSDRFSAERPKGSFSTLEIQRTEQGDSAMYLCASSLVQGVAFFGQGTRLTVV.

This clone was counted once. The rearrangement links TRBV6-6 to TRBJ1-1, with D possibly being TRBD1 (5 bases). This CDR3 has 15 residues. Germline lookup yields CDR1 MNHNY and CDR2 SVGAGI (reference sequence). The V and J ends lost 0 bases and 0 bases respectively, with 8 bases between them. CDR3 sequence reads: CASSYSGVMNTEAFF. The CDR3 nucleotides read TGTGCCAGCAGTTACTCAGGGGTAATGAACACTGAAGCTTTCTTT.

J is TRBJ2-1 and V is TRBV27; D possibly corresponds to TRBD2 (5 bases). V lost 0 bases and J lost 8, with 14 bases in between. The CDR3 consists of 15 residues. Germline lookup yields CDR1 MNHEY and CDR2 SMNVEV (reference sequence). CDR3 residues: CASSLSRGNLDEQFF. In nucleotides, the CDR3 is TGTGCCAGCAGTTTATCACGGGGTAATCTCGATGAGCAGTTCTTC.

V and J are TRBV5-1 and TRBJ1-3, with D maybe TRBD1 (6 bases). In germline, CDR1 is SGHRS, CDR2 YFSETQ. The CDR3 sequence is 17 residues long. V was clipped by 0 bases and J by 0 bases, with 13 bases between them. DNA for the CDR3: TGCGCCAGCAGCTTGGGGGACACCCGAAGCTCTGGAAACACCATATATTTT. Amino acid sequence: CASSLGDTRSSGNTIYF.

The chain joins TRBV2 to TRBJ2-7; the D gene is possibly TRBD2 (6 bases). The CDR3 is 15 amino acids. With 1 base removed from V and 1 base from J, the gap between germline ends came to 11 bases. The germline V gene encodes CDR1 SNHLY and CDR2 FYNNEI. In DNA, the CDR3 is TGTGCCAGCAGTGAAGGGGCGGGGCCTTCCTACGAGCAGTACTTC. The encoded protein is CASSEGAGPSYEQYF.

The count of this clone is one. This sequence joins TRBV18 and TRBJ2-7; 7 bases map to TRBD1. The ends lost 0 bases at V and 10 bases at J; junction bases unmatched: 6. This CDR3 is 13 amino acids long. Germline V gene data show CDR1 as KGHSH and CDR2 as LQKENI. CDR3 DNA: TGTGCCAGCTCACCACCGAGGCAGGGGGAACAGTACTTC. Translated, it gives CASSPPRQGEQYF. Drawing the rest from reference TRBV18 and TRBJ2-7, the complete variable domain is NAGVMQNPRHLVRRRGQEARLRCSPMKGHSHVYWYRQLPEEGLKFMVYLQKENIIDESGMPKERFSAEFPKEGPSILRIQQVVRGDSAAYFCASSPPRQGEQYFGPGTRLTVT.

This sequence joins TRBV6-2 or TRBV6-3 and TRBJ2-2; 8 bases match TRBD1. CDR3 length: 15 residues. Germline CDR1 MNHEY, CDR2 SVGEGT. V was clipped by 2 bases and J by 4 bases; unmatched bases: 3. For the CDR3, the DNA is TGTGCCAGCAGTTACGGACAGGGAATCACCGGGGAGCTGTTTTTT. Amino acid sequence: CASSYGQGITGELFF.

The chain is built from TRBV19 and TRBJ1-5; 8 bases fit TRBD1. This CDR3 has 14 residues. Trimming at V came to 8 bases and at J to 5 bases, leaving 8 bases not matched to a gene. Germline-derived CDR1 and CDR2 are LNHDA and SQIVND (reference sequence). The CDR3 sequence: CASLDRGEYQPQHF. The CDR3 bases are TGTGCCAGTCTCGACAGGGGAGAATATCAGCCCCAGCATTTT.

This chain links TRBV7-9 with TRBJ1-3; D not certain. Germline V CDR1 and CDR2: SEHNR, FQNEAQ (reference sequence). The CDR3 totals 12 residues. V was shortened by 4 bases and J by 5 bases, with 6 bases between the two germline ends. This CDR3 reads CASSYNRNTIYF. The CDR3 region has the DNA TGTGCCAGCAGCTACAACAGAAACACCATATATTTT.

Here the CDR3 reads CASSALAGATYNEQFF. The CDR3 bases are TGTGCCAGCAGCGCCCTAGCGGGGGCCACCTACAATGAGCAGTTCTTC. This sequence joins TRBV7-3 and TRBJ2-1, with 10 bases identical to TRBD2. Germline-derived CDR1 and CDR2 are SGHTA and FQGTGA. J lost 2 bases, V lost 5 bases, and 6 bases had no gene match. CDR3 length equals 16 residues.

CDR3 in amino acids: CASSQDYQGANTEAFF. CDR3 bases: TGCGCCAGCAGCCAAGATTATCAGGGGGCGAACACTGAAGCTTTCTTT. V and J are TRBV4-1 and TRBJ1-1; 8 nucleotides align to TRBD1. This CDR3 is built from 16 residues. Germline CDR1 reads MGHRA; CDR2 reads YSYEKL. V was pared by 0 bases and J by 1 base, with 4 bases of the junction left unmatched.

J is TRBJ2-6 and V is TRBV5-4, with 7 bases aligning to TRBD1. Trimming removed 4 bases from V and 0 bases from J; junction bases left unmatched: 1. CDR1 SGHNT and CDR2 YYREEE come from the germline V gene (reference sequence). This CDR3 comprises 15 residues. The CDR3 here is CASSPGGSGANVLTF. DNA of the CDR3: TGTGCCAGCAGCCCAGGGGGCTCTGGGGCCAACGTCCTGACTTTC.

J is TRBJ1-1 and V is TRBV19; 8 nucleotides match TRBD1. CDR1 and CDR2 (germline): LNHDA, SQIVND (reference sequence). With 0 bases clipped from V and 10 bases from J, the junction kept 16 bases outside the gene matches. This CDR3 spans 17 amino acids. CDR3 amino acids: CASSIERSGTGELGAFF. CDR3 coding DNA: TGTGCCAGTAGTATAGAACGTTCCGGGACAGGCGAACTGGGAGCTTTCTTT.

The chain carries TRBV4-2 and TRBJ1-4, with 8 positions matching TRBD1. Germline V gene data show CDR1 as LGHNA and CDR2 as YNFKEQ. Germline trimming cut 4 bases from V and 8 bases from J; bases unmatched to any gene: 6. The CDR3 spans 14 residues. The CDR3 spells CASSRGQGGEKLFF. The DNA of the CDR3 is TGTGCCAGCAGCCGAGGACAGGGTGGCGAAAAACTGTTTTTT.

The V and J genes are TRBV7-8 and TRBJ1-2; D not certain. The CDR3 totals 15 residues. The ends were cut back, 5 bases at V and 5 bases at J, with 18 bases in the middle. Germline loops: CDR1 SGHVS, CDR2 FQNEAQ. The CDR3 sequence: CASSPSTGIGYGYTF. For the CDR3, the DNA is TGTGCCAGCAGCCCGTCGACGGGAATAGGATATGGCTACACCTTC. The full variable domain, in which reference TRBV7-8 and TRBJ1-2 provide the parts outside the CDR3, is GAGVSQSPRYKVAKRGQDVALRCDPISGHVSLFWYQQALGQGPEFLTYFQNEAQLDKSGLPSDRFFAERPEGSVSTLKIQRTQQEDSAVYLCASSPSTGIGYGYTFGSGTRLTVV.

The J gene is TRBJ1-1, the V gene TRBV29-1; D is perhaps TRBD1 (5 bases). CDR3 length: 11 residues. The germline V and J ends were trimmed by 7 bases and 4 bases, with 10 bases remaining between them. CDR1 is SQVTM, CDR2 ANQGSEA, per germline. CDR3 region: CSARRGTEAFF. CDR3 sequence (DNA): TGCAGCGCTAGGAGGGGCACTGAAGCTTTCTTT.

The V gene is TRBV3-1 (or the pseudogene TRBV3-2), the J gene TRBJ1-1; TRBD1 aligns across 12 bases. The CDR3 runs 16 residues. Germline V gene lookup returns CDR1 LGHDT and CDR2 YNNKEL (reference sequence). V lost 3 bases and J lost 3; bases outside the gene matches: 5. Here the CDR3 reads CASSQGTGGAHTEAFF. In DNA form, the CDR3 reads TGTGCCAGCAGCCAGGGGACAGGGGGCGCCCACACTGAAGCTTTCTTT.

V and J are TRBV30 and TRBJ1-6, with TRBD1 identical over 9 bases. The J segment lost 11 bases and the V segment lost 2 bases, leaving 7 bases of the junction unmatched. The CDR3 is made up of 14 amino acids. Looked up from germline, CDR1 is GTSNPN and CDR2 is SVGIG (reference sequence). As DNA, the CDR3 is TGTGCCTGGAGTAGAACAGGGGGCGGCACACCCCTCCACTTT. Its translation: CAWSRTGGGTPLHF.

CDR3 region: CASSRIIAGGLGEQYF. DNA for the CDR3: TGCGCCAGCAGCCGAATAATAGCGGGGGGGCTAGGAGAGCAGTACTTC. The chain recombines TRBV4-1 with TRBJ2-7, with TRBD2 identical over 11 bases. CDR3 length: 16 amino acids. Losses at the gene ends were 4 bases for V and 7 bases for J; bases not matched to a gene: 12. Per germline, CDR1 MGHRA and CDR2 YSYEKL.

This chain connects TRBV30 to TRBJ1-4; D unresolved. Trimming shortened V by 7 bases and J by 3 bases, and 12 bases separated the two germline ends. Germline lookup yields CDR1 GTSNPN and CDR2 SVGIG (reference sequence). CDR3 length: 13 residues. The CDR3 sequence: CASWRVANEKLFF. The CDR3 DNA reads TGTGCCTCGTGGAGGGTCGCTAATGAAAAACTGTTTTTT. Complete variable domain (other parts from reference TRBV30 and TRBJ1-4): SQTIHQWPATLVQPVGSPLSLECTVEGTSNPNLYWYRQAAGRGLQLLFYSVGIGQISSEVPQNLSASRPQDRQFILSSKKLLLSDSGFYLCASWRVANEKLFFGSGTQLSVL.

The rearrangement links TRBV27 to TRBJ1-6, with a weak D call TRBD1 (5 bases). The CDR3 has 15 residues. Germline V gene data show CDR1 as MNHEY and CDR2 as SMNVEV (reference sequence). V was pared by 2 bases and J by 7 bases, with 12 bases between. As DNA, the CDR3 is TGTGCCAGCAGTTTAGGGGGGTTAGGCAATTCACCCCTCCACTTT. Residues: CASSLGGLGNSPLHF.

The J gene is TRBJ1-3, the V gene TRBV30; 9 nucleotides match TRBD1. This CDR3 has 16 residues. V shed 4 bases and J 4 bases; nucleotides not matched to a gene: 11. Germline-derived CDR1 and CDR2 are GTSNPN and SVGIG (reference sequence). For the CDR3, the DNA is TGTGCCTGGACGGGACAGGGAGTTAAATGGGGAAACACCATATATTTT. Amino acids: CAWTGQGVKWGNTIYF.

This chain joins TRBV19 and TRBJ2-3, with TRBD2 as a possible D gene (7 bases). This CDR3 contains 15 residues. The germline V and J ends were trimmed by 2 bases and 3 bases, with 12 bases remaining between them. Germline CDR1 and CDR2: LNHDA and SQIVND (reference sequence). CDR3 residues: CASSISRGATDTQYF. The CDR3, as DNA: TGTGCCAGTAGTATATCCCGGGGGGCGACAGATACGCAGTATTTT.

This rearrangement joins TRBV30 to TRBJ1-2, with D tentatively TRBD1 (5 bases). The CDR3 is 15 residues long. The V and J ends lost 0 bases and 0 bases respectively, with 11 bases between them. Per germline, CDR1 GTSNPN and CDR2 SVGIG (reference sequence). Here the CDR3 reads CAWSVRRGANYGYTF. The CDR3 DNA reads TGTGCCTGGAGTGTACGTCGGGGGGCTAACTATGGCTACACCTTC.

The table lists this clone with a few counts. The V call is TRBV5-6, the J call TRBJ1-2, with D possibly TRBD1 on 6 matching bases. CDR1 SGHDT and CDR2 YYEEEE come from the germline V gene. V lost 3 bases and J lost 0, with 21 bases in between. CDR3 size: 18 residues. CDR3 nucleotide sequence: TGTGCCAGCAGCTACTCACTCCTGGGGGGGGCGACTAACTATGGCTACACCTTC. Protein: CASSYSLLGGATNYGYTF.

The chain combines TRBV5-6 with TRBJ1-4, with 7 bases aligning to TRBD1. After removal of 4 bases from V and 3 bases from J, the junction contained 9 bases not matched to a gene. The V gene's germline CDR1 is SGHDT and CDR2 YYEEEE. The CDR3 runs to 16 residues. The CDR3 DNA sequence: TGTGCCAGCAGCGAAACCAGGGGGTTGGCTAATGAAAAACTGTTTTTT. It codes for CASSETRGLANEKLFF.

V usage is TRBV7-9 and J usage is TRBJ2-7; 7 bases agree with TRBD1. Germline trimming cut 4 bases from V and 6 bases from J; bases unmatched to any gene: 6. This CDR3 is 13 amino acids long. CDR1 SEHNR and CDR2 FQNEAQ come from the germline V gene (reference sequence). The CDR3 region is CASSSTGVREQYF. The CDR3 DNA reads TGTGCCAGCAGCTCAACAGGGGTTCGCGAGCAGTACTTC.